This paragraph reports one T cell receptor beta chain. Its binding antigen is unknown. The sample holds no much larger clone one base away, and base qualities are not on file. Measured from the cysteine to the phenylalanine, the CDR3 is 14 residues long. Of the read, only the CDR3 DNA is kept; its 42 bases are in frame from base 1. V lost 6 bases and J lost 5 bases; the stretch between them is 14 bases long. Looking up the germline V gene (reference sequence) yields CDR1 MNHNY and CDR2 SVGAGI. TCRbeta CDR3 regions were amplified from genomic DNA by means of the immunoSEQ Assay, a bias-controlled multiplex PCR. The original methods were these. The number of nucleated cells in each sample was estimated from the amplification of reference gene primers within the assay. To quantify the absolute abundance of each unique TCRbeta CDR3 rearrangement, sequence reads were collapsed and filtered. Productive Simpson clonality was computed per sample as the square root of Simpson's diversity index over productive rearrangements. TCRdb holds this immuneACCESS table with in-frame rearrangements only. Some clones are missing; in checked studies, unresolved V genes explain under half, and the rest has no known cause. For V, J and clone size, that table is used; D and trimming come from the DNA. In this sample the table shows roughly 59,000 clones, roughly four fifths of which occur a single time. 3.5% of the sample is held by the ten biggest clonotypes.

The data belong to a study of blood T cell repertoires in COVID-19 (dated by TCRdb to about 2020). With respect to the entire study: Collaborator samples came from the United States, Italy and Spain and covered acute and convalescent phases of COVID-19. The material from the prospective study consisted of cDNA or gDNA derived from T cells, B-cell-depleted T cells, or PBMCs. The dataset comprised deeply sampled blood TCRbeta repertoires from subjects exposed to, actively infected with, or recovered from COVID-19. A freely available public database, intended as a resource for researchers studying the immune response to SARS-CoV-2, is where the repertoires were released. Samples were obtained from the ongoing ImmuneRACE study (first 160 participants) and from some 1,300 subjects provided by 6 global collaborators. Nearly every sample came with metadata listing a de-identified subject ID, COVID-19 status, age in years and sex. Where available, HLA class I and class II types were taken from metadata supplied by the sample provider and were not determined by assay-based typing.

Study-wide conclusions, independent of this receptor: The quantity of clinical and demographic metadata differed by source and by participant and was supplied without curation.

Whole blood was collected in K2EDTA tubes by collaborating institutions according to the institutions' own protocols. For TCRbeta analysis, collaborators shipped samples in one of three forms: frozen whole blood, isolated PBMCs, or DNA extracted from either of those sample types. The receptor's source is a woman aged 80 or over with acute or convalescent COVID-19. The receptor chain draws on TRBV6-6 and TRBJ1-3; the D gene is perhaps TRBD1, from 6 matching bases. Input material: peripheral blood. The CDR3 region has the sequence CASSQRDIRNTIYF. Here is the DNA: TGTGCCAGCAGCCAACGGGACATAAGAAACACCATATATTTT.